Shown below are 19 T cell receptor beta chains from a single sample sequenced in a study of cytotoxic CD8 clonotypes in ibrutinib-treated CLL. This table comes from immunoSEQ multiplex PCR, and its TCRdb copy is limited to in-frame clones, with some not included. In the table there are a few hundred thousand clones, roughly two thirds of which are singletons. This specimen consisted of PBMCs, obtained after 36 months of ibrutinib treatment. All receptors derive from a human donor with chronic lymphocytic leukemia.

The rearrangement joins TRBV20-1 to TRBJ2-3; D is perhaps TRBD2 (6 bases). The CDR3 spans 11 residues. Trimming took 6 bases from V and 6 from J, leaving 10 bases between them. In germline, CDR1 is DFQATT, CDR2 SNEGSKA (reference sequence). This CDR3 is CSAGRGDTQYF. DNA for the CDR3: TGCAGTGCCGGCCGGGGGGATACGCAGTATTTT.

This clone was counted a few times. The V and J genes are TRBV7-2 and TRBJ1-2; D is unclear. The CDR3 sequence is 14 residues long. Germline loops: CDR1 SGHTA, CDR2 FQGNSA. The V gene lost 5 bases and the J gene lost 4 bases, with 14 bases spanning the gap. DNA of the CDR3: TGTGCCAGCAGCACCTATAGGGTCCGCTATGGCTACACCTTC. Its protein product is CASSTYRVRYGYTF.

This clone appeared a single time. The rearrangement links TRBV13 to TRBJ2-3; perhaps TRBD1 as D (5 bases). The V end lost 5 bases, the J end lost 2 bases, and 14 bases lay between the germline ends. Germline-derived CDR1 and CDR2 are PRHDT and FYEKMQ (reference sequence). The CDR3 has 15 residues. The CDR3 nucleotides are TGTGCCAGCAGCATAAGGACACTTGACACAGATACGCAGTATTTT. Translated: CASSIRTLDTDTQYF.

The rearrangement joins TRBV4-1 to TRBJ1-3, with a possible D match to TRBD1 (5 bases). Trimming cost V 1 base and J 6 bases, with 16 bases left between them. There are 16 residues in the CDR3. The germline CDR1 and CDR2 sequences are MGHRA and YSYEKL. CDR3 DNA: TGCGCCAGCAGCCAAGGTTGGACATTATCCTCAAACACCATATATTTT. This gives the protein CASSQGWTLSSNTIYF.

The CDR3 coding sequence is TGTGCCAGCAGTTACTCCCAGGTCGATACGCAGTATTTT. It codes for CASSYSQVDTQYF. V usage is TRBV6-5 and J usage is TRBJ2-3; D call uncertain. Germline V gene data show CDR1 as MNHEY and CDR2 as SVGAGI. Trimming pared 0 bases from V and 6 bases from J, leaving 7 bases between. This CDR3 is built from 13 residues.

J is TRBJ2-7 and V is TRBV28, with D tentatively TRBD2 (5 bases). Trimming cost V 6 bases and J 4 bases, with 19 bases left between them. The germline CDR1 and CDR2 sequences are MDHEN and SYDVKM. The CDR3 sequence is 15 residues long. CDR3 nucleotide sequence: TGTGCCAGCAGCTCCTCCGGGGTCCCCTTTTACGAGCAGTACTTC. Translation: CASSSSGVPFYEQYF.

In its sample, this clone was seen a few times. The CDR3 DNA reads TGTGCCAGCAGCACGATACAGGTTAGGGCTTTCTTT. Its translation: CASSTIQVRAFF. The chain carries TRBV4-2 and TRBJ1-1, with D possibly matching TRBD1 (5 bases). Trimming pared 5 bases from V and 11 bases from J, leaving 15 bases between. Germline loops: CDR1 LGHNA, CDR2 YNFKEQ. This CDR3 comprises 12 residues.

The chain employs TRBV4-1 and TRBJ2-7; no clear D. The V end was cut by 1 base, the J end by 3 bases, with 13 bases between. The germline V gene encodes CDR1 MGHRA and CDR2 YSYEKL. There are 15 residues in the CDR3. This CDR3 reads CASSQGGGHNYEQYF. In DNA, the CDR3 is TGCGCCAGCAGCCAAGGAGGCGGCCATAACTACGAGCAGTACTTC.

This clone was detected a few times. The V call is TRBV4-2, the J call TRBJ2-3, with 7 bases that match TRBD2. Per germline, CDR1 LGHNA and CDR2 YNFKEQ. The CDR3 extends over 14 amino acids. With V trimmed by 0 bases and J by 5 bases, 2 bases remained unmatched. For the CDR3, the DNA is TGTGCCAGCAGCCAAGATGGGAGGGAAGATACGCAGTATTTT. Protein sequence: CASSQDGREDTQYF.

This clone was detected a few times. V is TRBV28 and J is TRBJ2-5; no reliable D call. CDR1 and CDR2 (germline): MDHEN, SYDVKM. Trimming took 7 bases from V and 5 from J, leaving 11 bases between them. The CDR3 sequence is 12 residues long. The CDR3 bases are TGTGCCAGCAATACAGCCCCTGAGACCCAGTACTTC. It encodes CASNTAPETQYF.

This clone has only a few counts. V gene TRBV27 combines with J gene TRBJ1-1; the D gene is possibly TRBD1 (6 bases). Deletions cut 11 bases from V and 2 bases from J, with 15 bases between. Per the germline V gene, CDR1 is MNHEY and CDR2 is SMNVEV (reference sequence). CDR3 size: 13 residues. DNA for the CDR3: TGTGCCTCAGGGCGCAGGGGTAACACTGAAGCTTTCTTT. It specifies CASGRRGNTEAFF.

There are a few counts of this clone. CDR3 sequence reads: CASSYSEGSQPQHF. CDR3 bases: TGTGCCAGCAGTTACTCGGAGGGGAGTCAGCCCCAGCATTTT. The genes are TRBV6-6 and TRBJ1-5; TRBD1 is a possible D gene (5 bases). The germline V gene has CDR1 MNHNY and CDR2 SVGAGI (reference sequence). V lost 0 bases, J lost 6 bases, and 9 bases lay in between. This CDR3 is 14 amino acids long.

The chain carries TRBV4-1 and TRBJ2-7, with 9 bases identical to TRBD1. Germline CDR1 is MGHRA and CDR2 is YSYEKL. The CDR3 has 13 residues. V trimming: 5 bases; J trimming: 6 bases; junction bases outside the gene matches: 5. CDR3 DNA sequence: TGCGCCAGCAGCTACAGGGGGCTTGGCGAGCAGTACTTC. It specifies CASSYRGLGEQYF.

The chain employs TRBV15 and TRBJ1-4; 7 positions agree with TRBD1. The CDR3 is 13 residues long. V shed 10 bases, J shed 7 bases, and the junction held 9 bases outside the gene matches. Germline V gives CDR1 LNHNV, CDR2 YYDKDF (reference sequence). The CDR3: CAINRGLGEKLFF. In nucleotides, the CDR3 is TGTGCCATTAACAGGGGACTGGGTGAAAAACTGTTTTTT.

This chain uses TRBV7-9 with TRBJ2-1; 7 bases agree with TRBD2. Germline V gene sequence: CDR1 SEHNR, CDR2 FQNEAQ (reference sequence). The CDR3 is 17 residues long. Trimming cost V 4 bases and J 3 bases; bases outside gene matches: 12. CDR3 nucleotides: TGTGCCAGCAGCTCCATGCCCGGGCGGGAGAACTACAATGAGCAGTTCTTC. This codes for CASSSMPGRENYNEQFF.

The V and J genes are TRBV28 and TRBJ2-3; D gene unclear. There are 14 residues in the CDR3. V lost 4 bases, J lost 0 bases, and 8 bases lay in between. The germline gives CDR1 MDHEN, CDR2 SYDVKM. The CDR3 bases are TGTGCCAGCAGTTCCCCGGTGAGCACAGATACGCAGTATTTT. Translated, it gives CASSSPVSTDTQYF.

The CDR3 coding sequence is TGTGCCAGCAGTTATTTATACAATGAGCAGTTCTTC. This gives the protein CASSYLYNEQFF. The chain is built from TRBV6-6 and TRBJ2-1; D uncertain. This CDR3 has 12 residues. Between the trimmed V and J ends, which lost 3 bases and 4 bases, there was a span of 4 bases. Germline CDR1 and CDR2: MNHNY and SVGAGI (reference sequence).

J is TRBJ1-2 and V is TRBV15, with D possibly TRBD1 on 6 matching bases. CDR3 length equals 16 residues. Looked up from germline, CDR1 is LNHNV and CDR2 is YYDKDF (reference sequence). Trimming pared 5 bases from V and 0 bases from J, leaving 16 bases between. CDR3 DNA: TGTGCCACCAGCGATTGGGGGCCCAAATCTAACTATGGCTACACCTTC. Protein: CATSDWGPKSNYGYTF. Combining the CDR3 with reference TRBV15 and TRBJ1-2 gives the whole variable domain DAMVIQNPRYQVTQFGKPVTLSCSQTLNHNVMYWYQQKSSQAPKLLFHYYDKDFNNEADTPDNFQSRRPNTSFCFLDIRSPGLGDTAMYLCATSDWGPKSNYGYTFGSGTRLTVV.

This chain connects TRBV9 to TRBJ1-2; D remains ambiguous. Germline lookup yields CDR1 SGDLS and CDR2 YYNGEE. V gave up 5 bases and J gave up 8 bases, with 10 bases separating them. CDR3 length: 11 residues. This chain's CDR3 is CASRAGYGYTF. In DNA form, the CDR3 reads TGTGCCAGCAGAGCAGGTTACGGCTACACCTTC.